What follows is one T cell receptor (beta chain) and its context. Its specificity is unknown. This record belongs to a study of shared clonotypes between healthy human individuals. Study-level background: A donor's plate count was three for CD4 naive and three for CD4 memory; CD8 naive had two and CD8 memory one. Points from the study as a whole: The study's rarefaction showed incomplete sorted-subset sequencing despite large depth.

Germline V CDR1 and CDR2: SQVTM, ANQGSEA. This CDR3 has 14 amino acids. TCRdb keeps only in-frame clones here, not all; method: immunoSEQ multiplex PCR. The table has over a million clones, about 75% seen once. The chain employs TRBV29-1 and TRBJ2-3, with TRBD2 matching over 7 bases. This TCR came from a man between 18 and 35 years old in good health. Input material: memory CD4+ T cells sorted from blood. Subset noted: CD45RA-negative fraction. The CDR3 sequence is CRVRAGVISDTQYF. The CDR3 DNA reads TGCAGAGTTAGGGCGGGAGTCATTTCAGATACGCAGTATTTT.